This T cell receptor (beta chain) was captured by sequencing in a study of blood T cell repertoires in COVID-19. Looking at the study overall: The analysed material was cDNA or gDNA that came from T cells, B-cell-depleted T cells, or PBMCs.

The trim removed 8 bases at V and 5 bases at J, leaving 6 bases unmatched. Germline-derived CDR1 and CDR2 are LGHDT and YNNKEL (reference sequence). This CDR3 has 13 amino acids. The protocol was immunoSEQ multiplex PCR, while the TCRdb copy is restricted to in-frame clones and leaves out a portion. The sample shows 64,000 or so clones, 65% to 90% of them seen only once. The chain uses TRBV3-1 (or the pseudogene TRBV3-2) and TRBJ1-1, with 9 bases identical to TRBD1. The sequence was collected from a man in his forties with acute or convalescent COVID-19. Source material: peripheral blood. CDR3 DNA sequence: TGTGCCAGCGCGGGACAGGGTGGGACTGAAGCTTTCTTT. It translates to CASAGQGGTEAFF.